This T cell receptor (beta chain) was captured by sequencing in a study of cytomegalovirus exposure and HLA in healthy donors. This clone appeared a single time. The antigen remains undetermined. The study ran its PCR with 60 Vbeta and 13 Jbeta primers. Assay used: immunoSEQ multiplex PCR; TCRdb lists only in-frame clones, some missing. Of approximately 86,000 clones detected, around 70% appear once; the ten largest clones hold more than 7%. Broader study findings: A further, later analysis showed that HLA-associated TCR beta chains (compared with equally common others) were more clonally expanded. The productive fraction for most TCR beta V segments was about 90% or about 30% in an earlier analysis.

J was trimmed by 0 bases and V by 5 bases; bases with no gene match: 3. Germline CDR1 and CDR2: SNHLY and FYNNEI. CDR3 length: 14 residues. This TCR derives from a man in his 60s in good health and CMV-seronegative. The chain carries TRBV2 and TRBJ2-7; 8 positions match TRBD1. Sequenced sample: PBMCs. CDR3 loop: CASSRTGSSYEQYF. CDR3 sequence (DNA): TGTGCCAGCAGTCGGACAGGGAGCTCCTACGAGCAGTACTTC.